The clone carrying this TCR beta chain was detected a few times. Its antigen is unidentified. The sample is drawn from a study of early T cells in non-severe SARS-CoV-2 infection. The overall study: Alpha and beta chains were unpaired, from unsorted whole-blood bulk RNA. Overall study results and limits: VDJdb-based annotation leaned toward anti-spike CD8 responses and missed private and CD4 specificities.

Individual cDNA molecules were tagged with unique molecular identifiers, the study reported. MiXCR was run by TCRdb on the 5' RACE reads, yielding one entry per CDR3 protein. The data hold around 59,000 distinct CDR3 sequences, with 9.5% to 15% observed a single time. The CDR3 length is 13 residues. Unmatched junction bases numbered 4, after V lost 8 bases and J lost 4 bases. The V gene's germline CDR1 is SGHRS and CDR2 YFSETQ. Specimen: whole blood. The rearrangement joins TRBV5-1 to TRBJ2-1; 9 nucleotides match TRBD2. The TCR sequence derives from an adult who was a healthcare worker with PCR-confirmed SARS-CoV-2 infection or an uninfected control (not recorded which). DNA of the CDR3: TGCGCCAGTGCCCTAGCGGGGTACAATGAGCAGTTCTTC. Protein product: CASALAGYNEQFF.